This is a list of T cell receptor beta chains from one sample in a study of blood T cell repertoires in COVID-19. TCRdb's copy holds only in-frame clones and misses some; the assay was immunoSEQ multiplex PCR. There are about 360,000 clones in the sample; approximately 86% occur only once, and around 3% lies in the top ten. Sequencing was done on a sample of peripheral blood. Every receptor here comes from a human donor in a cohort sampled during active COVID-19. Each CDR3 is given with its conserved first and last residue. Fields, in order: J gene, D gene, V gene, CDR3 DNA, CDR3 protein. D genes are given only for firm matches.

TRBJ2-7,TRBD1,TRBV6-2/TRBV6-3,TGTGCCAGCAGTTCAGACAGGGAAATCCGGGACGAGCAGTACTTC,CASSSDREIRDEQYF
TRBJ2-7,TRBD1,TRBV28,TGTGCCAGCAGCGGGACAGGGCATCTTTCCTACGAGCAGTACTTC,CASSGTGHLSYEQYF
TRBJ2-1,NA,TRBV6-4,TGTGCCAGCAGTGTAAAAAGAGTAGCGCCCGCCGCCTACAATGAGCAGTTCTTC,CASSVKRVAPAAYNEQFF
TRBJ2-6,TRBD1,TRBV18,TGTGCCAGCTCAACGACAGGGGAGACTTCGGCCAACGTCCTGACTTTC,CASSTTGETSANVLTF
TRBJ2-1,NA,TRBV5-1,TGCGCCAGCAGAACCCTAACAGGGAGCTCCTACAATGAGCAGTTCTTC,CASRTLTGSSYNEQFF
TRBJ1-2,NA,TRBV30,TGTGCCTGGAGTAGAGGTCTTAACTATGGCTACACCTTC,CAWSRGLNYGYTF
TRBJ2-7,TRBD2,TRBV7-9,TGTGCCAGCAGCGGAAGGACTAGCGGGAGCTCCTACGAGCAGTACTTC,CASSGRTSGSSYEQYF
TRBJ1-2,NA,TRBV14,TGTGCCAGCAGCCCTCAGCGCCTAGCAAGTGGCTATGGCTACACCTTC,CASSPQRLASGYGYTF
TRBJ2-1,TRBD2,TRBV30,TGTGCCTGGAGTGTACAGCGGGAGGGCTCGCAGTTCTTC,CAWSVQREGSQFF
TRBJ2-3,NA,TRBV30,TGTGCCTGGATCATCAAGGGGACAGATACGCAGTATTTT,CAWIIKGTDTQYF
TRBJ2-2,TRBD1,TRBV18,TGTGCCAGCCGTACCGGCGGGACAGGTGTCACCGGGGAGCTGTTTTTT,CASRTGGTGVTGELFF
TRBJ2-7,NA,TRBV5-1,TGCGCCAGCAGCTTGGCCGACAGTTCCTACGAGCAGTACTTC,CASSLADSSYEQYF
TRBJ2-2,NA,TRBV24-1,TGTGCCACCCTGGCCAGGGGCCCCCAGAGCACCGGGGAGCTGTTTTTT,CATLARGPQSTGELFF
TRBJ2-1,NA,TRBV5-1,TGCGCCAGCAGTTCACAGGGAGAGGACAATGAGCAGTTCTTC,CASSSQGEDNEQFF
TRBJ2-1,NA,TRBV21-1,TGTGCCAGCAGCAACACTAGCGGGAGGACCAATAATGAGCAGTTCTTC,CASSNTSGRTNNEQFF
TRBJ2-7,TRBD1,TRBV29-1,TGCAGCGTCCTGACAGGGGGTCGTTACGAGCAGTACTTC,CSVLTGGRYEQYF
TRBJ2-7,TRBD2,TRBV29-1,TGCAGCGTCCTGGGACTAGCGGGGTGGCTAGAGCAGTACTTC,CSVLGLAGWLEQYF
TRBJ1-2,TRBD1,TRBV19,TGTGCCAGTAGTATGGGACAGCTCTATGGCTACACCTTC,CASSMGQLYGYTF
TRBJ1-6,NA,TRBV3-1/TRBV3-2,TGTGCCAGCAGCCAAGATAGGGCAGGGTTGACCCATTCACCCCTCCACTTT,CASSQDRAGLTHSPLHF
TRBJ1-3,NA,TRBV9,TGTGCCAGCAGCGTAGGCGGCAGGGAAGGGTCCCTCTCTGGAAACACCATATATTTT,CASSVGGREGSLSGNTIYF